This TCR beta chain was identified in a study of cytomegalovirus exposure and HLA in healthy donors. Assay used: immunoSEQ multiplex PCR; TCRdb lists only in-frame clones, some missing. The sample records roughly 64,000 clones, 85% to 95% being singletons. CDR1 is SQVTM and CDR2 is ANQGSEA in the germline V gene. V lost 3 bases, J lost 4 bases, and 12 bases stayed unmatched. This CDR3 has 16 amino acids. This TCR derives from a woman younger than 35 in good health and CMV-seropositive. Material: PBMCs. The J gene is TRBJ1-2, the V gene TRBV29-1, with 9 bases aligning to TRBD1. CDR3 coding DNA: TGCAGCGTTGAGGGACAGGGAACCACCTTCCCCTATGGCTACACCTTC. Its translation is CSVEGQGTTFPYGYTF.